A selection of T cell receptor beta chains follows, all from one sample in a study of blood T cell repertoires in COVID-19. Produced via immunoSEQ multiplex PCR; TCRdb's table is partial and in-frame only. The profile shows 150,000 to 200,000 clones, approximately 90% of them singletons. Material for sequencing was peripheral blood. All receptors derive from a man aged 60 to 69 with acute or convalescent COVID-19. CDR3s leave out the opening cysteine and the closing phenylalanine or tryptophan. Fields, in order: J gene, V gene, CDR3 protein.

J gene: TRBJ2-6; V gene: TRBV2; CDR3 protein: ASSETYSGANVLT
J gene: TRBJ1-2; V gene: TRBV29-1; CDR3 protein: SALSSGDYGYT
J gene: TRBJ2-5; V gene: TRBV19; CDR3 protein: ASSTRRNRGRWETQY
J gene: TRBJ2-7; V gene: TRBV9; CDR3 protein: ASSPLGQTAKQY
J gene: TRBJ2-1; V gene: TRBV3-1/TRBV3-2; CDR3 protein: ASMEASGNNEQF
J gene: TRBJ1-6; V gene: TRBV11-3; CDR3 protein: ASSLRQGGSPLH
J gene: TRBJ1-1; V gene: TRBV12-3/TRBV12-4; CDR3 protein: ASMGQGWTEAF
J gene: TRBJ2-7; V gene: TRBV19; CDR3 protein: ASSRDRGYGQY
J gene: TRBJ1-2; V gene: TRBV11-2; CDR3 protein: ASSSTGASAGYT
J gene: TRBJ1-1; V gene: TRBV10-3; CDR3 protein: AISSIGGREGGDTEAF
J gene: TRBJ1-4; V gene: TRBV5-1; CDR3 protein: ASSLNPGLRNEKLF
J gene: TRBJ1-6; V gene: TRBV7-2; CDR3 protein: ASSYDRSSYNSPLH
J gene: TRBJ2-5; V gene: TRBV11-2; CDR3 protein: ASSFSSGQVFETQY
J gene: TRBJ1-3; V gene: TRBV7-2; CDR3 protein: ASSLVVPASGNTIY
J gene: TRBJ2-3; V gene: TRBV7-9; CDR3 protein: ASSFPRDRVTDTQY
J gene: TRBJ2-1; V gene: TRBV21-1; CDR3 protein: ASSSSGLATSSYNEQF
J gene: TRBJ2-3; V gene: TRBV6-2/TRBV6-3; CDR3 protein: ASSYPQAGFVSDTQY
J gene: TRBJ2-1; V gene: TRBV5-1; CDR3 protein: ASKTVSYNEQF
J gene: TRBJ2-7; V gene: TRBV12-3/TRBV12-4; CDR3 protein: ASSLRGHYEQY
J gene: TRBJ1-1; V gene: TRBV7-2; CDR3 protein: ASSPQTGSEAF
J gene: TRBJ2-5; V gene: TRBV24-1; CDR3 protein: ATSDLGGGRETQY
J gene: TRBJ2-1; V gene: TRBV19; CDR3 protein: ASSTYGSSYNEQF
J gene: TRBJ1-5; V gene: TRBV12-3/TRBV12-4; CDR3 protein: ASSSGLGQPQH
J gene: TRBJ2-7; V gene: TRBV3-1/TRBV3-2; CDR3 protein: ASSQGFPPGHRALYEQY
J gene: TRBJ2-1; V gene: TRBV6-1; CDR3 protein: ASSEPGLSNEQF
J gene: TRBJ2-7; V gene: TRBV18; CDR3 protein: ASSRPAGLAYEQY
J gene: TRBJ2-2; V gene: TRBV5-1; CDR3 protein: ASSLGTQTGELF
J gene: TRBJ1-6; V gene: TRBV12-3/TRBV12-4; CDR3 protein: ACQDLRVSPLH
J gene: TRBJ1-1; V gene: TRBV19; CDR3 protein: ASSHRGFSTEAF
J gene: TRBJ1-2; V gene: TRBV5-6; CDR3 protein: ASRKRGGLVNYGYT
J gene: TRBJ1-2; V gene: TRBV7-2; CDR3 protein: ASSPRGRNYGYT
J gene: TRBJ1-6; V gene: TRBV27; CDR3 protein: ASSLGQGISPLH
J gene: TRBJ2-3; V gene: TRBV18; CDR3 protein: ASKTGADTQY
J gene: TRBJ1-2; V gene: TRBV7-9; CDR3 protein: ASSPRTGDYGYT
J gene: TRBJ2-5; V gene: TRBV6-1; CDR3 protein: ASSEAWSGRETQY
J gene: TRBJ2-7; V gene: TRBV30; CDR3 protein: AWSPRGYEQY
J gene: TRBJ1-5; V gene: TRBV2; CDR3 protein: ASSPEAHNQPQH
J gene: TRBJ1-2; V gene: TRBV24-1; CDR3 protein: ATTSGGTDRGYT
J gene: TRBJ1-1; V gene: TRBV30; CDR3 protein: AWSRYVAFFGQGTRLTVAF
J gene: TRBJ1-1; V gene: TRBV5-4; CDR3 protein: ASSLVGGGTEAF
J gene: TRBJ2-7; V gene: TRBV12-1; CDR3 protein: ASSARTGGNYEQY
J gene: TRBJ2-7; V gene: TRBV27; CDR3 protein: ASSLSGSGKQY
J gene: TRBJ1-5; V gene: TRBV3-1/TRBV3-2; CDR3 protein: ASSQGQGGNQPQH
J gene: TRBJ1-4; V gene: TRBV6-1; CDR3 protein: ASSEARTARGKLF
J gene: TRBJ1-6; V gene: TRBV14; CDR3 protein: ASSQAQGTNSPLH
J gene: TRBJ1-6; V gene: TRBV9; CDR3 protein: ASSPPNSYNSPLH
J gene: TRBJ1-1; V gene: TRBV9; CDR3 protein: ASSVAQANTEAF